This entry features one T cell receptor beta chain sequence. The antigen is undetermined. The data were taken from a study of lymphopenia after photon versus proton radiotherapy. V was shortened by 8 bases and J by 2 bases, with 14 bases between the two germline ends. CDR1 and CDR2 from the germline V gene are MNHEY and SVGAGI. This CDR3 comprises 14 residues. Study observations and caveats: Photon-treated patients lost naive T cells and TCR diversity; proton-treated stayed stable. Only patients who died were analyzed for survival; proton advantage is unproven. In patients who died, overall survival fell as post-nadir TCR diversity dropped more. Oligoclonal CD8+ Temra expansion after nadir drove photon patients' diversity drop.

Assay used: immunoSEQ multiplex PCR; TCRdb lists only in-frame clones, some missing. The sample lists 50,000 to 65,000 clones, 75% to 90% seen once, with over 10% in the top ten. The receptor's source is a man at least 80 years old with esophageal cancer. V is TRBV6-5 and J is TRBJ2-3; the D is unclear. The sequencing used peripheral blood, collected from a patient treated with proton-based radiotherapy. Here the CDR3 DNA reads TGTGCCAGCGTAGCCCCGGCAGCCACAGATACGCAGTATTTT. Amino acid sequence: CASVAPAATDTQYF.